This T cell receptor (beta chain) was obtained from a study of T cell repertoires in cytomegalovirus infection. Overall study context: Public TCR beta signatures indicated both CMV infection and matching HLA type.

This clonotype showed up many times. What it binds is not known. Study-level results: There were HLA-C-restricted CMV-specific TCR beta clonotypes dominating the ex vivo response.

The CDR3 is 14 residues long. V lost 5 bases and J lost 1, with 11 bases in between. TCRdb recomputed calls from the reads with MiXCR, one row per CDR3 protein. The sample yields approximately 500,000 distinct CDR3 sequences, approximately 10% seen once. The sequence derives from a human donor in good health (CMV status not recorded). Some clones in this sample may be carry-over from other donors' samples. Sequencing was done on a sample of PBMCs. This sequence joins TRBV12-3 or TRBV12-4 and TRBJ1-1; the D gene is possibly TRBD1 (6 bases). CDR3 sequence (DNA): TGTGCCAGCAGTGTATACAGGGCGAACACTGAAGCTTTCTTT. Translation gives CASSVYRANTEAFF.